This T cell receptor (beta chain) was obtained from a study of T cells in localized non-small cell lung cancer. Study-wide results and caveats: Uninvolved adjacent lung had higher T cell clonality than tumor and all other tissues.

Repertoires were generated with immunoSEQ multiplex PCR, while TCRdb's copy carries only in-frame clones and drops some. The sample includes approximately 24,000 clones, roughly 80% of them seen just once. In regard to this clone: Its antigen is unknown.

The sample in question was peripheral blood, obtained before any cancer treatment. The sequence was obtained from a man aged 40-75 years with stage III squamous cell lung carcinoma.

DNA of the CDR3: TGTGCCAGCAGCGACCAGAACGGGGAGACTGGGCCAACCACAGATACGCAGTATTTT. Translating it yields CASSDQNGETGPTTDTQYF. The J gene is TRBJ2-3, the V gene TRBV7-9; maybe TRBD2 (5 bases). V lost 5 bases to trimming and J lost 2 bases, with 26 bases between them. Germline-derived CDR1 and CDR2 are SEHNR and FQNEAQ (reference sequence). This CDR3 contains 19 residues.